This is a list of T cell receptor beta chains from one sample in a study of blood T cells in healthy people across ages. TCRdb independently ran MiXCR on the 5' RACE reads; one entry per CDR3 protein. Of 850,000 to 1,000,000 distinct CDR3 sequences detected, around 54% appear once; the ten largest clones hold around a fifth. Sequencing input: blood. These receptors were collected from a woman aged 60 to 75 in good health. Each CDR3 is given with its conserved first and last residue. Each record gives: CDR3 length, D gene, J gene, clone size, V gene, CDR3 protein, CDR3 DNA. D genes are given only for firm matches. The size of a clone is reported for some rows only, either as once, few or many, or as a class for expanded clones.

>16|.|TRBJ1-5|once|TRBV28
CASSWGGSGGNQPQHF
TGTGCCAGCAGTTGGGGGGGTAGTGGCGGCAATCAGCCCCAGCATTTT
>14|.|TRBJ2-7|.|TRBV20-1
CSGLGDTASYEQYF
TGCAGCGGCCTCGGGGACACGGCCTCCTACGAGCAGTACTTC
>16|TRBD1|TRBJ2-3|once|TRBV12-3/TRBV12-4
CASSSPRTGGENTQYF
TGTGCCAGCTCCTCCCCGCGGACAGGGGGCGAAAATACGCAGTATTTT
>15|.|TRBJ2-3|.|TRBV7-9
CASSLKGDLRDTQYF
TGTGCCAGCAGCTTAAAAGGAGACCTGCGAGATACGCAGTATTTT
>15|.|TRBJ2-7|.|TRBV7-9
CASMGTGYSSYEQYF
TGTGCCAGCATGGGAACCGGTTATTCCTCCTACGAGCAGTACTTC
>15|TRBD2|TRBJ2-3|.|TRBV7-2
CASSWTSASTDTQYF
TGTGCCAGCAGCTGGACTAGCGCTAGCACAGATACGCAGTATTTT
>15|.|TRBJ1-6|few|TRBV7-2
CASSPNWGADSPLHF
TGTGCCAGCAGCCCGAATTGGGGGGCAGATTCACCCCTCCACTTT
>15|.|TRBJ2-5|.|TRBV29-1
CSVVLDRTSRETQYF
TGCAGCGTTGTTTTGGATAGGACGTCCCGAGAGACCCAGTACTTC
>16|.|TRBJ2-3|.|TRBV29-1
CSGGGEGGWLPDTQYF
TGCAGCGGGGGAGGAGAGGGCGGGTGGTTGCCAGATACGCAGTATTTT
>13|.|TRBJ2-7|.|TRBV5-6
CASSSTDYYEQYF
TGTGCCAGCAGCTCTACAGATTACTACGAGCAGTACTTC
>13|.|TRBJ1-2|.|TRBV20-1
CSARVTETYGYTF
TGCAGTGCTAGAGTCACGGAGACCTATGGCTACACCTTC
>15|.|TRBJ2-3|once|TRBV4-1
CASSQPGANTDTQYF
TGCGCCAGCAGCCAACCAGGGGCTAACACAGATACGCAGTATTTT
>13|.|TRBJ1-5|few|TRBV28
CASSLTYNQPQHF
TGTGCCAGCAGTTTAACGTACAATCAGCCCCAGCATTTT
>15|.|TRBJ2-2|.|TRBV6-2/TRBV6-3
CASSYRGRSTGELFF
TGTGCCAGCAGTTACCGTGGGAGGAGCACCGGGGAGCTGTTTTTT
>11|.|TRBJ2-1|.|TRBV6-1
CASMEIPEQFF
TGTGCCAGCATGGAAATTCCTGAGCAGTTCTTC
>14|.|TRBJ2-3|.|TRBV4-3
CASSQDGPAVGQYF
TGCGCCAGCAGCCAAGATGGCCCCGCTGTGGGGCAGTATTTT
>15|.|TRBJ2-1|.|TRBV29-1
CSCHPLGSSYNEQFF
TGCAGCTGCCACCCCTTGGGGAGCTCCTACAATGAGCAGTTCTTC
>17|TRBD2|TRBJ2-5|.|TRBV18
CASSPRTSGVGGETQYF
TGTGCCAGCTCACCACGGACTAGCGGAGTGGGGGGAGAGACCCAGTACTTC
>14|.|TRBJ2-5|.|TRBV5-1
CASSFTGQKETQYF
TGCGCCAGCAGCTTCACCGGACAGAAAGAGACCCAGTACTTC
>15|.|TRBJ2-1|.|TRBV5-1
CASSLFSHSYNEQFF
TGCGCCAGCAGCTTGTTCAGCCACTCCTACAATGAGCAGTTCTTC
>13|.|TRBJ1-2|.|TRBV6-5
CASSYSMGRGYTF
TGTGCCAGCAGTTACTCGATGGGTCGTGGCTACACCTTC
>11|.|TRBJ1-1|.|TRBV7-8
CASSLNREAFF
TGTGCCAGCAGCTTAAACAGGGAAGCTTTCTTT
>16|.|TRBJ2-1|.|TRBV6-2/TRBV6-3
CASSSRDPRAYNEQFF
TGTGCCAGCAGTTCAAGGGACCCTCGGGCCTACAATGAGCAGTTCTTC
>19|.|TRBJ2-3|.|TRBV21-1
CASTKSEILAGGPPDTQYF
TGTGCCAGCACCAAATCCGAGATCCTAGCGGGAGGGCCCCCAGATACGCAGTATTTT
>15|TRBD2|TRBJ2-7|many|TRBV20-1
CSARGRLAGSHEQYF
TGCAGTGCTAGAGGGCGACTAGCGGGTTCCCACGAGCAGTACTTC
>15|.|TRBJ1-1|.|TRBV20-1
CSARSGGDVNTEAFF
TGCAGTGCTAGGTCGGGGGGGGACGTGAACACTGAAGCTTTCTTT
>16|TRBD2|TRBJ2-3|.|TRBV20-1
CSARAGLAGRTDTQYF
TGCAGTGCTAGAGCGGGACTAGCGGGGCGCACAGATACGCAGTATTTT
>14|.|TRBJ2-5|.|TRBV5-1
CASSPLDSQETQYF
TGCGCCAGCAGCCCACTGGACAGCCAAGAGACCCAGTACTTC
>14|TRBD1|TRBJ2-7|few|TRBV6-5
CASSSGQGTDEQYF
TGTGCCAGCAGCTCGGGACAGGGGACCGACGAGCAGTACTTC
>18|TRBD2|TRBJ2-1|.|TRBV5-6
CASLRLTSGSNSYNEQFF
TGTGCCAGCTTACGACTCACTAGCGGGAGTAACTCCTACAATGAGCAGTTCTTC
>16|.|TRBJ2-7|.|TRBV10-3
CAISVTRLDAPYEQYF
TGTGCCATCAGTGTGACCAGATTGGATGCCCCCTACGAGCAGTACTTC
>14|.|TRBJ1-2|once|TRBV12-3/TRBV12-4
CASSHLDGGYGYTF
TGTGCCAGCAGTCATCTAGACGGTGGCTATGGCTACACCTTC
>15|.|TRBJ2-1|.|TRBV20-1
CSARDPEGQYNEQFF
TGCAGTGCTAGAGATCCCGAAGGCCAGTACAATGAGCAGTTCTTC
>18|.|TRBJ2-5|.|TRBV4-1
CASSPPPGVRQIQETQYF
TGCGCCAGCAGCCCTCCTCCAGGGGTCAGACAGATTCAAGAGACCCAGTACTTC
>12|.|TRBJ2-1|.|TRBV24-1
CATSDLFREQFF
TGTGCCACCAGTGATTTGTTCCGTGAGCAGTTCTTC
>17|.|TRBJ2-3|few|TRBV6-2/TRBV6-3
CASSYSPSVGPTDTQYF
TGTGCCAGCAGTTACTCGCCCTCCGTGGGCCCTACAGATACGCAGTATTTT
>15|TRBD2|TRBJ2-1|.|TRBV2
CANSQSGSSYNEQFF
TGTGCCAACAGTCAAAGCGGGAGCTCCTACAATGAGCAGTTCTTC
>15|.|TRBJ2-5|few|TRBV27
CASSLAWGGQETQYF
TGTGCCAGCAGTTTAGCATGGGGAGGTCAAGAGACCCAGTACTTC
>15|.|TRBJ2-2|.|TRBV7-7
CASSLDRVDTGELFF
TGTGCCAGCAGCTTAGACAGGGTCGACACCGGGGAGCTGTTTTTT
>14|.|TRBJ2-1|.|TRBV6-2/TRBV6-3
CASSYLAGPNEQFF
TGTGCCAGCAGTTATTTGGCAGGACCCAATGAGCAGTTCTTC
>16|TRBD1|TRBJ2-7|few|TRBV7-2
CASSPRGTGITYEQYF
TGTGCCAGCAGCCCCAGGGGGACAGGGATTACTTACGAGCAGTACTTC
>13|TRBD2|TRBJ2-5|.|TRBV20-1
CSARDGTRATQYF
TGCAGTGCTAGAGACGGGACTAGAGCGACCCAGTACTTC
>15|.|TRBJ2-3|few|TRBV12-5
CASGPGPVGTDTQYF
TGTGCTAGTGGCCCGGGACCGGTCGGCACAGATACGCAGTATTTT